These 15 T cell receptor beta chains originate from one sample sequenced in a study of T cell responses to AZD1222 COVID-19 vaccine. Libraries were prepared by immunoSEQ multiplex PCR; TCRdb keeps only in-frame clonotypes and omits some of them. The sample has 140,000 to 150,000 clones; under 95% are singletons. The sequencing here drew on peripheral blood, taken on day 0 of AZD1222 vaccination. These TCRs come from an adult in good health.

The V gene is TRBV6-4, the J gene TRBJ2-3; D is possibly TRBD1 or TRBD2 (5 bases each). Per germline, CDR1 MRHNA and CDR2 SNTAGT. The CDR3 contains 14 residues. The ends were cut back, 6 bases at V and 1 base at J, with 11 bases in the middle. This CDR3 reads CASSVVGGTDTQYF. The CDR3 DNA reads TGTGCCAGCAGCGTAGTGGGGGGCACAGATACGCAGTATTTT.

As regards this clone: Other DNA sequences in this sample translate to the same CDR3. The J gene is TRBJ2-7, the V gene TRBV6-1; no firm D call. The CDR3 runs 12 residues. V was cut by 3 bases and J by 5 bases, with 8 bases left in between. Looked up from germline, CDR1 is MNHNS and CDR2 is SASEGT. DNA for the CDR3: TGTGCCAGCAGTGAGTGGGGTCACGAGCAGTACTTC. Protein sequence: CASSEWGHEQYF.

The chain couples TRBV5-1 to TRBJ1-6; TRBD1 is a possible D gene (6 bases). The CDR3 has 14 residues. V was cut by 0 bases and J by 7 bases, with 8 bases left in between. Germline V gives CDR1 SGHRS, CDR2 YFSETQ. The CDR3 region is CASSLDRENSPLHF. CDR3 DNA: TGCGCCAGCAGCTTGGACAGGGAAAATTCACCCCTCCACTTT.

To note about this clone: The identical CDR3 is also encoded by other nucleotide sequences in the sample. V usage is TRBV7-9 and J usage is TRBJ2-1; the match to TRBD2 covers 9 bases. J lost 1 base, V lost 5 bases, and 6 bases had no gene match. The CDR3 sequence is 16 residues long. Germline V gives CDR1 SEHNR, CDR2 FQNEAQ (reference sequence). This chain's CDR3 is CASSLSLAGSYNEQFF. The CDR3, as DNA: TGTGCCAGCAGCCTAAGTCTAGCGGGGTCCTACAATGAGCAGTTCTTC.

The rearrangement joins TRBV29-1 to TRBJ2-5; 9 bases line up with TRBD2. This CDR3 spans 15 amino acids. J lost 1 base, V lost 4 bases, and 7 bases had no gene match. The V gene's germline CDR1 is SQVTM and CDR2 ANQGSEA. Here the CDR3 DNA reads TGCAGCGTTGCGGGGCTAGCGGGGCCCCAAGAGACCCAGTACTTC. Translating gives CSVAGLAGPQETQYF.

The genes are TRBV10-2 and TRBJ1-5, with D maybe TRBD1 (6 bases). This CDR3 is built from 13 residues. The V and J ends lost 6 bases and 3 bases respectively, with 9 bases between them. The germline V gene has CDR1 WSHSY and CDR2 SAAADI. The DNA for the CDR3 is TGCGCCAGCAGCCGGGACAACAATCAGCCCCAGCATTTT. Protein: CASSRDNNQPQHF.

The rearrangement uses TRBV4-1 and TRBJ1-2, with D unclear. The CDR3 has 14 residues. Trimming shortened V by 0 bases and J by 3 bases, and 8 bases separated the two germline ends. The germline CDR1 and CDR2 sequences are MGHRA and YSYEKL. The CDR3 is CASSQDLGYYGYTF. For the CDR3, the DNA is TGCGCCAGCAGCCAAGATCTAGGGTACTATGGCTACACCTTC.

The chain uses TRBV15 and TRBJ1-5, with a weak D call TRBD1 (5 bases). V was clipped by 0 bases and J by 0 bases, with 9 bases between them. This CDR3 is built from 16 residues. Per germline, CDR1 LNHNV and CDR2 YYDKDF (reference sequence). The CDR3 sequence is CATSRDWGPSNQPQHF. In DNA, the CDR3 is TGTGCCACCAGCAGAGATTGGGGCCCTAGCAATCAGCCCCAGCATTTT.

In its sample, this clone was seen a few times. This sequence joins TRBV27 and TRBJ1-6, with no clear D. The V gene lost 0 bases and the J gene lost 8 bases, with 5 bases spanning the gap. Germline V gene sequence: CDR1 MNHEY, CDR2 SMNVEV (reference sequence). The CDR3 loop spans 13 amino acids. CDR3 sequence: CASSLSRYSPLHF. In DNA form, the CDR3 reads TGTGCCAGCAGTTTATCGAGGTATTCACCCCTCCACTTT.

The chain uses TRBV12-3 or TRBV12-4 and TRBJ1-3, with D perhaps matching TRBD1 (5 bases). This CDR3 is 13 amino acids long. V was pared by 7 bases and J by 1 base, with 8 bases between. The chain's CDR3 is CASIGGSGNTIYF. As DNA, the CDR3 is TGTGCCAGCATTGGGGGATCTGGAAACACCATATATTTT.

The CDR3 loop is CASSTSTGKQFF. CDR3 bases: TGTGCCAGTAGTACCTCGACTGGAAAGCAGTTCTTC. The chain combines TRBV19 with TRBJ2-1; D is undetermined. The germline gives CDR1 LNHDA, CDR2 SQIVND (reference sequence). V was clipped by 4 bases and J by 11 bases, with 12 bases between them. CDR3 length equals 12 residues.

This clone was detected only once. The chain links TRBV19 to TRBJ2-5; the D is unclear. This CDR3 region has 13 residues. Trimming took 2 bases from V and 4 from J, leaving 8 bases between them. Germline CDR1 is LNHDA and CDR2 is SQIVND (reference sequence). The CDR3 is CASSIRGPETQYF. The CDR3 DNA is TGTGCCAGTAGTATAAGAGGTCCAGAGACCCAGTACTTC. Drawing the rest from reference TRBV19 and TRBJ2-5, the complete variable domain is DGGITQSPKYLFRKEGQNVTLSCEQNLNHDAMYWYRQDPGQGLRLIYYSQIVNDFQKGDIAEGYSVSREKKESFPLTVTSAQKNPTAFYLCASSIRGPETQYFGPGTRLLVL.

The J gene is TRBJ1-1, the V gene TRBV2; TRBD1 matches 7 bases. Germline trimming cut 3 bases from V and 3 bases from J; bases unmatched to any gene: 1. Germline assignment: CDR1 SNHLY and CDR2 FYNNEI. The CDR3 is 13 residues long. The CDR3 DNA reads as TGTGCCAGCAGTGACAGGGGGGACACTGAAGCTTTCTTT. As protein: CASSDRGDTEAFF.

This chain joins TRBV19 and TRBJ2-7; 10 bases match TRBD2. CDR1 and CDR2 from the germline V gene are LNHDA and SQIVND (reference sequence). Trimming removed 6 bases from V and 7 bases from J; junction bases left unmatched: 12. CDR3 size: 15 residues. Here the CDR3 reads CASSDSELAGLEQYF. CDR3 nucleotide sequence: TGTGCCAGTAGCGATAGCGAACTAGCGGGATTGGAGCAGTACTTC.

The J gene is TRBJ1-4, the V gene TRBV6-5; no firm D call. In germline, CDR1 is MNHEY, CDR2 SVGAGI. The CDR3 has 13 residues. V shed 10 bases and J shed 0 bases, with 9 bases lying between them. CDR3 region: CATKVATNEKLFF. The DNA of the CDR3 is TGTGCCACCAAGGTTGCAACTAATGAAAAACTGTTTTTT.